One and the same sample provided the 32 T cell receptor beta chains below, sequenced in a study of regulatory T cells in long-lasting Graves disease. Indicated time point: newly diagnosed GD, antithyroid drugs for less than 3 months. Generation of the TCR library employed RNA extracted from PBMCs. Library construction for TCR beta used iRepertoire HTBI primers and Arm-PCR of CDR3 regions. Using its own MiXCR run on the multiplex PCR reads, TCRdb lists one record per CDR3 protein. The table includes 400,000 to 450,000 distinct CDR3 sequences, approximately 16% detected once. The data also belong to a second study, concerning T cells in Graves' hyperthyroidism and ophthalmopathy.

Sequencing was performed on peripheral blood mononuclear cells (PBMCs), taken at new diagnosis, from a patient treated with antithyroid drugs. Source of these receptors: a woman aged 30 to 39 with Graves disease.

This clonotype was seen repeatedly, ten times or more. Here the CDR3 DNA reads TGCAGTGCTCCAGATGGGCTCTCCTACGAGCAGTACTTC. Residues: CSAPDGLSYEQYF. The chain employs TRBV20-1 and TRBJ2-7; D remains ambiguous. V lost 5 bases and J 0 bases, leaving 11 bases between the germline ends. The CDR3 runs to 13 residues. The germline V gene encodes CDR1 DFQATT and CDR2 SNEGSKA (reference sequence).

This clonotype came up many times. The chain employs TRBV19 and TRBJ2-1, with D maybe TRBD1 (5 bases). V gave up 7 bases and J gave up 0 bases, with 13 bases separating them. The germline V gene encodes CDR1 LNHDA and CDR2 SQIVND (reference sequence). The CDR3 contains 15 residues. The CDR3 region is CASTTDSSSYNEQFF. CDR3 sequence (DNA): TGTGCCAGTACCACTGACAGCAGCTCCTACAATGAGCAGTTCTTC.

This chain links TRBV27 with TRBJ2-7; TRBD2 is a possible D gene (6 bases). V lost 3 bases and J lost 6, with 15 bases in between. The CDR3 runs to 14 residues. Germline V CDR1 and CDR2: MNHEY, SMNVEV (reference sequence). CDR3 nucleotide sequence: TGTGCCAGCAGTTTGGCGGAGGGGATCCTCGAGCAGTACTTC. Protein product: CASSLAEGILEQYF.

V gene TRBV4-3 combines with J gene TRBJ1-2, with D maybe TRBD1 (6 bases). The CDR3 is made up of 15 amino acids. Germline V gene data show CDR1 as LGHNA and CDR2 as YSLEER. V dropped 4 bases and J dropped 4 bases, with 16 bases sitting between them. Written as DNA, the CDR3 is TGCGCCAGCAGCCTTAAGATCACAGGGATCTATGGCTACACCTTC. It codes for CASSLKITGIYGYTF.

This clonotype was counted between two and nine times. A clone one base away is much larger, so this may be a read error. The rearrangement uses TRBV11-3 and TRBJ2-1; D call uncertain. This CDR3 comprises 13 residues. The germline V and J ends were trimmed by 1 base and 13 bases, with 14 bases remaining between them. Per germline, CDR1 SGHNT and CDR2 YENEEA. The CDR3 spells CASSLGFGRDQFF. CDR3 DNA sequence: TGTGCCAGCAGCTTAGGATTCGGGCGTGATCAGTTCTTC.

The chain has TRBV3-1 and TRBJ2-7, with D hard to call. This CDR3 is 14 amino acids long. V lost 5 bases and J lost 5, with 16 bases in between. Per germline, CDR1 LGHDT and CDR2 YNNKEL (reference sequence). Here the CDR3 reads CASSESLLPHEQYF. In DNA, the CDR3 is TGTGCCAGCAGCGAAAGCCTCCTACCTCACGAGCAGTACTTC.

This clonotype was picked up many times. V is TRBV6-5 and J is TRBJ1-2; tentatively, D is TRBD1 (5 bases). The CDR3 has 17 amino acids. CDR1 MNHEY and CDR2 SVGAGI come from the germline V gene. V was cut by 2 bases and J by 6 bases, with 22 bases left in between. CDR3 sequence: CASSYGGAGSSANGYTF. DNA of the CDR3: TGTGCCAGCAGTTACGGTGGAGCAGGGTCGTCCGCAAATGGCTACACCTTC.

This clonotype has a count of ten or more. J is TRBJ2-2 and V is TRBV28; the D gene is possibly TRBD2 (6 bases). The CDR3 loop spans 14 amino acids. V was clipped by 8 bases and J by 4 bases, with 14 bases between them. Germline V gives CDR1 MDHEN, CDR2 SYDVKM. CDR3 sequence (DNA): TGTGCCAGCCGGGGGTACCTCTTCACCGGGGAGCTGTTTTTT. It codes for CASRGYLFTGELFF. Drawing the rest from reference TRBV28 and TRBJ2-2, the complete variable domain is DVKVTQSSRYLVKRTGEKVFLECVQDMDHENMFWYRQDPGLGLRLIYFSYDVKMKEKGDIPEGYSVSREKKERFSLILESASTNQTSMYLCASRGYLFTGELFFGEGSRLTVL.

This clonotype appeared many times. V usage is TRBV12-3 or TRBV12-4 and J usage is TRBJ2-7, with a tentative D call TRBD2 (5 bases). Between the trimmed V and J ends, which lost 7 bases and 2 bases, there was a span of 9 bases. The CDR3 has 12 residues. The CDR3 spells CASNGRAYEQYF. DNA for the CDR3: TGTGCCAGCAACGGGCGGGCCTACGAGCAGTACTTC.

This clonotype was seen at least ten times. This chain uses TRBV28 with TRBJ1-1, with D possibly matching TRBD1 (5 bases). Germline loops: CDR1 MDHEN, CDR2 SYDVKM. This CDR3 is built from 15 residues. Trimming took off 7 bases at V and 1 base at J, with 16 bases between the two ends. The CDR3 region is CASNPSKRGNTEAFF. The DNA of the CDR3 is TGTGCCAGCAACCCATCGAAGAGGGGGAACACTGAAGCTTTCTTT.

With regard to this clonotype: A much larger clone differs by one base, so this may be a read error. The chain has TRBV7-9 and TRBJ1-1; maybe TRBD1 (6 bases). Trimming removed 4 bases at V and 3 bases at J, with 15 bases between. The germline V gene encodes CDR1 SEHNR and CDR2 FQNEAQ (reference sequence). This CDR3 has 15 residues. The CDR3, as DNA: TGTGCCAGCAGCTCCTATATAGGGGGTGACACTGAAGCTTTCTTT. Protein product: CASSSYIGGDTEAFF.

To note about this clonotype: A much larger clone is a single base away; this may be a read error. The chain carries TRBV6-1 and TRBJ1-6; D is unclear. CDR1 is MNHNS, CDR2 SASEGT, per germline. There are 15 residues in the CDR3. CDR3 in amino acids: CASSSGIGYNLPLHF. The CDR3 DNA follows: TGTGCCAGCAGCTCCGGGATTGGGTATAATTTACCCCTCCACTTT.

With regard to this clonotype: It may be a read error: a sequence one base away is much more abundant. This chain links TRBV27 with TRBJ1-2; D not resolved. From germline, CDR1 is MNHEY and CDR2 SMNVEV (reference sequence). V lost 4 bases, J lost 4 bases, and 10 bases lay in between. The CDR3 contains 13 residues. The chain's CDR3 is CASSSKVGYGYTF. Here the CDR3 DNA reads TGTGCCAGCAGTTCAAAGGTCGGCTATGGCTACACCTTC.

This clonotype was observed a handful of times. This chain joins TRBV4-3 and TRBJ1-4, with TRBD1 as a possible D gene (5 bases). The CDR3 extends over 13 amino acids. V was pared by 1 base and J by 8 bases, with 8 bases between. The V gene's germline CDR1 is LGHNA and CDR2 YSLEER. CDR3 region: CASSQVSGEKLFF. The CDR3 bases are TGCGCCAGCAGCCAAGTCTCAGGGGAAAAACTGTTTTTT.

This clonotype was seen a few times. The chain is built from TRBV7-3 and TRBJ1-2; no clear D. The CDR3 has 12 residues. Trimming pared 4 bases from V and 7 bases from J, leaving 10 bases between. The germline CDR1 and CDR2 sequences are SGHTA and FQGTGA. In DNA, the CDR3 is TGTGCCAGCAGCTCCCCGGGCCTTGGCTACACCTTC. Its protein is CASSSPGLGYTF. The full variable domain, with the rest looked up from reference TRBV7-3 and TRBJ1-2, is GAGVSQTPSNKVTEKGKYVELRCDPISGHTALYWYRQSLGQGPEFLIYFQGTGAADDSGLPNDRFFAVRPEGSVSTLKIQRTERGDSAVYLCASSSPGLGYTFGSGTRLTVV.

This clonotype was detected many times. This sequence joins TRBV19 and TRBJ2-7; either TRBD1 or TRBD2 may supply D (5 bases each). The V gene's germline CDR1 is LNHDA and CDR2 SQIVND (reference sequence). The CDR3 contains 21 residues. Trimming took 5 bases from V and 3 from J, leaving 35 bases between them. DNA for the CDR3: TGTGCCAGTAGTTTGGGAGTGGGTAGGTCGGAAGCTAAGGGGAATCGCTACGAGCAGTACTTC. Protein product: CASSLGVGRSEAKGNRYEQYF.

This clonotype was seen repeatedly, ten times or more. V usage is TRBV20-1 and J usage is TRBJ2-3, with a possible D match to TRBD2 (6 bases). This CDR3 has 16 amino acids. Per the germline V gene, CDR1 is DFQATT and CDR2 is SNEGSKA (reference sequence). V was pared by 0 bases and J by 1 base, with 14 bases between. The CDR3 protein is CSAREEEGPGTDTQYF. The CDR3 coding sequence is TGCAGTGCTAGAGAGGAGGAGGGCCCAGGCACAGATACGCAGTATTTT.

This clonotype showed up many times. V usage is TRBV7-2 and J usage is TRBJ1-3; 9 positions match TRBD1. This CDR3 comprises 16 residues. Losses at the gene ends were 5 bases for V and 5 bases for J; bases not matched to a gene: 10. Germline V gene data show CDR1 as SGHTA and CDR2 as FQGNSA. CDR3 protein: CASSATGGTSRNTIYF. CDR3 bases: TGTGCCAGCAGCGCTACAGGGGGCACGTCGAGAAACACCATATATTTT.

V usage is TRBV12-3 or TRBV12-4 and J usage is TRBJ2-7; 9 nucleotides line up with TRBD2. CDR3 length equals 12 residues. V shed 3 bases, J shed 6 bases, and the junction held 0 bases outside the gene matches. CDR3 region: CASSLTSGEQYF. CDR3 DNA sequence: TGTGCCAGCAGTTTGACTAGCGGCGAGCAGTACTTC.

Ten or more counts support this clonotype. CDR3: CATSAPGSDGETQYF. CDR3 coding DNA: TGTGCCACCAGTGCCCCGGGATCGGATGGGGAGACCCAGTACTTC. This chain uses TRBV24-1 with TRBJ2-5, with a tentative D call TRBD2 (5 bases). There are 15 residues in the CDR3. CDR1 KGHDR and CDR2 SFDVKD come from the germline V gene. V was pared by 5 bases and J by 5 bases, with 17 bases between.

This clonotype was picked up many times. The chain links TRBV12-3 or TRBV12-4 to TRBJ2-7; 8 nucleotides line up with TRBD2. The CDR3 runs to 16 residues. The J segment lost 0 bases and the V segment lost 5 bases, leaving 9 bases of the junction unmatched. The CDR3 DNA reads as TGTGCCAGCAGTGGCCACGGGCTAGCGGGCTCCTACGAGCAGTACTTC. It specifies CASSGHGLAGSYEQYF.

As for this clonotype: A far larger clone is one base from this, pointing to a likely read error. The chain joins TRBV13 to TRBJ2-7, with 7 bases aligning to TRBD1. The V gene's germline CDR1 is PRHDT and CDR2 FYEKMQ (reference sequence). The CDR3 is 13 residues long. The V segment lost 6 bases and the J segment 3 bases; nucleotides outside the gene matches: 5. The CDR3 loop reads CASRRDSYYEQYF. DNA of the CDR3: TGTGCCAGCAGAAGGGACAGCTACTACGAGCAGTACTTC.

The chain carries TRBV29-1 and TRBJ2-1; 12 bases agree with TRBD1. The CDR3 runs 13 residues. V gave up 7 bases and J gave up 10 bases; unmatched junction bases: 8. CDR1 SQVTM and CDR2 ANQGSEA come from the germline V gene. The CDR3 DNA is TGCAGCGCCCGAGGGACAGGGGGCAAAGAGCAGTTCTTC. It codes for CSARGTGGKEQFF.

This clonotype was observed at least ten times. The chain is built from TRBV5-1 and TRBJ1-2, with 9 nucleotides matching TRBD1. The CDR3 is 15 amino acids. The germline CDR1 and CDR2 sequences are SGHRS and YFSETQ. J lost 8 bases, V lost 3 bases, and 11 bases had no gene match. CDR3 DNA sequence: TGCGCCAGCAGCTGGGGACAGGGTCAAAACCAGGGCTACACCTTC. Residues: CASSWGQGQNQGYTF.

This clonotype was detected many times. CDR3 in DNA: TGTGCCAGCAGTTTAAACAGCGCAGCCTACGAGCAGTACTTC. Its translation: CASSLNSAAYEQYF. This chain links TRBV27 with TRBJ2-7; no firm D call. V was trimmed by 2 bases and J by 2 bases, leaving 10 bases between them. The CDR3 covers 14 residues. Germline lookup yields CDR1 MNHEY and CDR2 SMNVEV (reference sequence).

The chain recombines TRBV9 with TRBJ1-2; possible D gene TRBD1, 6 bases. Trimming shortened V by 4 bases and J by 3 bases, and 16 bases separated the two germline ends. The CDR3 sequence is 15 residues long. Germline CDR1 and CDR2: SGDLS and YYNGEE. The CDR3 region is CASSFSTGDYYGYTF. The CDR3, as DNA: TGTGCCAGCAGCTTCTCGACAGGAGACTACTATGGCTACACCTTC. The whole variable domain, remainder taken from reference TRBV9 and TRBJ1-2, is DSGVTQTPKHLITATGQRVTLRCSPRSGDLSVYWYQQSLDQGLQFLIQYYNGEERAKGNILERFSAQQFPDLHSELNLSSLELGDSALYFCASSFSTGDYYGYTFGSGTRLTVV.

The table lists this clonotype with a few counts. This sequence joins TRBV29-1 and TRBJ2-5; TRBD2 might be the D (5 bases). Germline V gives CDR1 SQVTM, CDR2 ANQGSEA. The CDR3 covers 15 residues. V lost 3 bases to trimming and J lost 1 base, with 15 bases between them. For the CDR3, the DNA is TGCAGCGTTGAGGGCGGGCAGGTCCTCCAAGAGACCCAGTACTTC. Translation: CSVEGGQVLQETQYF. Drawing the rest from reference TRBV29-1 and TRBJ2-5, the complete variable domain is SAVISQKPSRDICQRGTSLTIQCQVDSQVTMMFWYRQQPGQSLTLIATANQGSEATYESGFVIDKFPISRPNLTFSTLTVSNMSPEDSSIYLCSVEGGQVLQETQYFGPGTRLLVL.

This clonotype was counted many times. The chain is built from TRBV11-2 and TRBJ2-7; D is perhaps TRBD1 (6 bases). The germline CDR1 and CDR2 sequences are SGHAT and FQNNGV. Trimming cost V 5 bases and J 0 bases, with 11 bases left between them. The CDR3 consists of 14 residues. The CDR3 loop reads CASSPQGFSYEQYF. Here the CDR3 DNA reads TGTGCCAGCAGCCCGCAGGGGTTCTCCTACGAGCAGTACTTC.

This clonotype was recorded a few times. The rearrangement uses TRBV30 and TRBJ2-1; TRBD2 is a possible D gene (7 bases). The CDR3 sequence is 14 residues long. Germline CDR1 GTSNPN, CDR2 SVGIG (reference sequence). V was trimmed by 2 bases and J by 5 bases, leaving 13 bases between them. DNA for the CDR3: TGTGCCTGGAGTTCGGGGGGCAGGAACAATGAGCAGTTCTTC. Translated, it gives CAWSSGGRNNEQFF.

This clonotype was counted at least ten times. The V call is TRBV5-1, the J call TRBJ2-7; D might be TRBD2 (5 bases). V lost 6 bases, J lost 5 bases, and 21 bases lay in between. From germline, CDR1 is SGHRS and CDR2 YFSETQ. The CDR3 has 15 amino acids. This CDR3 reads CASIEGRGNSDEQYF. The DNA of the CDR3 is TGCGCCAGCATCGAGGGCAGAGGGAATTCCGACGAGCAGTACTTC.

J is TRBJ1-5 and V is TRBV6-5; D call uncertain. Per germline, CDR1 MNHEY and CDR2 SVGAGI. Trimming stripped 1 base from V and 7 bases from J, with 5 bases between. The CDR3 is made up of 12 amino acids. CDR3 bases: TGTGCCAGCAGTTACTTAAAACAGCCCCAGCATTTT. This sequence encodes CASSYLKQPQHF.

V usage is TRBV9 and J usage is TRBJ2-1, with 9 bases fitting TRBD2. V was clipped by 3 bases and J by 8 bases; unmatched bases: 18. This CDR3 has 18 amino acids. Germline CDR1 and CDR2: SGDLS and YYNGEE. In DNA, the CDR3 is TGTGCCAGCAGCGCCCGGGACAACCAAGCGGGAGGTGGGGATGAGCAGTTCTTC. Translated, it gives CASSARDNQAGGGDEQFF.